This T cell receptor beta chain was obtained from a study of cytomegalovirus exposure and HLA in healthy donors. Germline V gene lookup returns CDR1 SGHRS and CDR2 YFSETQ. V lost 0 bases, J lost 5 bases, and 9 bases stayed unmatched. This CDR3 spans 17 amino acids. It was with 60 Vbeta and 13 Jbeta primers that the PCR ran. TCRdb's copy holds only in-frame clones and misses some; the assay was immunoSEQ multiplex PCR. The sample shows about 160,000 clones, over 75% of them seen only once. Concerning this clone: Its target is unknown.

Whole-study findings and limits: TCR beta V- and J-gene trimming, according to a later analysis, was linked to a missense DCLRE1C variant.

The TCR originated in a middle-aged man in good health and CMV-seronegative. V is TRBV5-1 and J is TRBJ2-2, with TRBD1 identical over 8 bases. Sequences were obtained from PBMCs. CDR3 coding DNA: TGCGCCAGCAGCTTGGCCGAGGGCAGGGGGCGAACCGGGGAGCTGTTTTTT. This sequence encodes CASSLAEGRGRTGELFF.